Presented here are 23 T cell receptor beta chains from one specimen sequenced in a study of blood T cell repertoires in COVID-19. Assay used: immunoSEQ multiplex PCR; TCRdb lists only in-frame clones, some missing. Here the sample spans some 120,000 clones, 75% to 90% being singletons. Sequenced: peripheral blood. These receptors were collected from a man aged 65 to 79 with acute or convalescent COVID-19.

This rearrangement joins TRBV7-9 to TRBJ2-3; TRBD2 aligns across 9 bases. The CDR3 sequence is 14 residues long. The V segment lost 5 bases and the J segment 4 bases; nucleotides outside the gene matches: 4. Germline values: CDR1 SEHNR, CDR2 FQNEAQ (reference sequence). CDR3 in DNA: TGTGCCAGCAGCACGCGGACTAGCGCAGATACGCAGTATTTT. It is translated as CASSTRTSADTQYF.

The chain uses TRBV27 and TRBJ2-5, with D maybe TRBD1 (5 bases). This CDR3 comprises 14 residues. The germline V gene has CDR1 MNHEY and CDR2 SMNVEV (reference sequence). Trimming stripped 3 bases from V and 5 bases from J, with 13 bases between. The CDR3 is CASSFGAARETQYF. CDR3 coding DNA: TGTGCCAGCAGTTTTGGGGCTGCGAGGGAGACCCAGTACTTC.

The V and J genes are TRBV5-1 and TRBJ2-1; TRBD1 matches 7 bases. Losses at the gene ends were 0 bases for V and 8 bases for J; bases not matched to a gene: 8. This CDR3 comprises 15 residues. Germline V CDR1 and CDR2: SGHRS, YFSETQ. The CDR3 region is CASSLGQGFGHEQFF. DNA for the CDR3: TGCGCCAGCAGCTTGGGACAGGGCTTTGGCCATGAGCAGTTCTTC.

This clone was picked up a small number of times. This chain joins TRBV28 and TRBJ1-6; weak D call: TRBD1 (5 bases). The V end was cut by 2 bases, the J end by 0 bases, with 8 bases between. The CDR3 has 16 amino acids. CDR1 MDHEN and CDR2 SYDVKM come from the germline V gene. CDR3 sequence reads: CASSLMQGSYNSPLHF. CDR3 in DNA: TGTGCCAGCAGTTTAATGCAGGGCTCCTATAATTCACCCCTCCACTTT. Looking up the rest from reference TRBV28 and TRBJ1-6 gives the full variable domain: DVKVTQSSRYLVKRTGEKVFLECVQDMDHENMFWYRQDPGLGLRLIYFSYDVKMKEKGDIPEGYSVSREKKERFSLILESASTNQTSMYLCASSLMQGSYNSPLHFGNGTRLTVT.

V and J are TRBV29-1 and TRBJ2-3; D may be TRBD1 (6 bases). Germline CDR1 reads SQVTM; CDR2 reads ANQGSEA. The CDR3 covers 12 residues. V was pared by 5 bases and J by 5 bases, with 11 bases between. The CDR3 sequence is CSVFPGEDTQYF. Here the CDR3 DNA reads TGCAGCGTTTTTCCAGGGGAAGATACGCAGTATTTT.

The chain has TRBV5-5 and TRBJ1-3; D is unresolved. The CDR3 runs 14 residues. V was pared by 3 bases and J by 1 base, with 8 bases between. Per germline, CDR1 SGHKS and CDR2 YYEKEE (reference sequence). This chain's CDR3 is CASSSRGSGNTIYF. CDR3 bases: TGTGCCAGCAGCTCCCGGGGTTCTGGAAACACCATATATTTT.

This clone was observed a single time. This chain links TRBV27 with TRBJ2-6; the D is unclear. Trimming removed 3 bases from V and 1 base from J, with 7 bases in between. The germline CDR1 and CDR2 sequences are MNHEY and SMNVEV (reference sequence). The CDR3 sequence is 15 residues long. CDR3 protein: CASSLSRSGANVLTF. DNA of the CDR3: TGTGCCAGCAGTTTGAGCAGGTCTGGGGCCAACGTCCTGACTTTC. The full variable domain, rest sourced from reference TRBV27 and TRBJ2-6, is EAQVTQNPRYLITVTGKKLTVTCSQNMNHEYMSWYRQDPGLGLRQIYYSMNVEVTDKGDVPEGYKVSRKEKRNFPLILESPSPNQTSLYFCASSLSRSGANVLTFGAGSRLTVL.

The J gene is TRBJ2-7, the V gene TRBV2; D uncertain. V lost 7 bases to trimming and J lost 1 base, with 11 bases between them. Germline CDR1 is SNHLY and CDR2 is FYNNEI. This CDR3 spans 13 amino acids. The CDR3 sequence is CASMFDTSYEQYF. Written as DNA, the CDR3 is TGTGCCAGCATGTTCGACACTTCCTACGAGCAGTACTTC.

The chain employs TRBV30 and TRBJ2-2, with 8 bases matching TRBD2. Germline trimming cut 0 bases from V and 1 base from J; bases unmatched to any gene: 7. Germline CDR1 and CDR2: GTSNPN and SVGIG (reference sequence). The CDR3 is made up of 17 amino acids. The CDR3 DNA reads TGTGCCTGGAGTGTACTGCGGGGGGCTGGGAACACCGGGGAGCTGTTTTTT. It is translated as CAWSVLRGAGNTGELFF.

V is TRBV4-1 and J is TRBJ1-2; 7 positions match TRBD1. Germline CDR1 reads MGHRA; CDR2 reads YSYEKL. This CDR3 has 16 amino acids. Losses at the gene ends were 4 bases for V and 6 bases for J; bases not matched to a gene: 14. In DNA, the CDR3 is TGCGCCAGCAGCCTCGGGACAGCCAGGCCAGGGGATGGCTACACCTTC. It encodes CASSLGTARPGDGYTF.

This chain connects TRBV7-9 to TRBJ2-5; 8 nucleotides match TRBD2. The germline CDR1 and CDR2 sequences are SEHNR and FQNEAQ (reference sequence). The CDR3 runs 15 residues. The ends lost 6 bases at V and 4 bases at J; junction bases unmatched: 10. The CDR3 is CASREGTSSRETQYF. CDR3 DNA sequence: TGTGCCAGCAGGGAAGGGACTAGTAGCCGAGAGACCCAGTACTTC.

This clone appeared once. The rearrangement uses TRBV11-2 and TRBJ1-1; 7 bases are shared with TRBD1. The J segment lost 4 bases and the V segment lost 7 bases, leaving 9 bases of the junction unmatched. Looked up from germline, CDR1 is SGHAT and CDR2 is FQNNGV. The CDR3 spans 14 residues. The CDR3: CASTKGQGGTEAFF. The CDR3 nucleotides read TGTGCCAGCACCAAGGGGCAGGGGGGCACTGAAGCTTTCTTT.

CDR3 nucleotides: TGTGCCAGCAGGAGGGGGAATCAGCCCCAGCATTTT. Protein: CASRRGNQPQHF. The chain has TRBV6-5 and TRBJ1-5, with D possibly TRBD1 on 6 matching bases. Trimming left V 6 bases short and J 4 bases short, with 7 bases between. CDR3 length: 12 residues. In germline, CDR1 is MNHEY, CDR2 SVGAGI.

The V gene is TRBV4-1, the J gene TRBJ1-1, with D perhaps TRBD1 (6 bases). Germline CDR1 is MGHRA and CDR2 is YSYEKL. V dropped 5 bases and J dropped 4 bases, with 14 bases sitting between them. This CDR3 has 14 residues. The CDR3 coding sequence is TGCGCCAGCAGCGCCCAGGGGCATGGCACTGAAGCTTTCTTT. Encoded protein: CASSAQGHGTEAFF.

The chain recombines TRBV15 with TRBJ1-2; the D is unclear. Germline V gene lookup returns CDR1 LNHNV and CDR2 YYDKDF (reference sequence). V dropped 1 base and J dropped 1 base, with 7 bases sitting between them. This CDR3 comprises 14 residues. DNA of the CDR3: TGTGCCACCAGCAGAGTCGTAGTTAACTATGGCTACACCTTC. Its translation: CATSRVVVNYGYTF. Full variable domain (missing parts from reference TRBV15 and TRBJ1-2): DAMVIQNPRYQVTQFGKPVTLSCSQTLNHNVMYWYQQKSSQAPKLLFHYYDKDFNNEADTPDNFQSRRPNTSFCFLDIRSPGLGDTAMYLCATSRVVVNYGYTFGSGTRLTVV.

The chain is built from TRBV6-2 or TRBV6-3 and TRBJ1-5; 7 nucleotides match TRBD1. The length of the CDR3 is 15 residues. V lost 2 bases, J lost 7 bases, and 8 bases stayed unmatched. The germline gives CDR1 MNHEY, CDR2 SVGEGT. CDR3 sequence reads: CASSYLDRVGQPQHF. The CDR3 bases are TGTGCCAGCAGTTACCTTGACAGGGTAGGGCAGCCCCAGCATTTT.

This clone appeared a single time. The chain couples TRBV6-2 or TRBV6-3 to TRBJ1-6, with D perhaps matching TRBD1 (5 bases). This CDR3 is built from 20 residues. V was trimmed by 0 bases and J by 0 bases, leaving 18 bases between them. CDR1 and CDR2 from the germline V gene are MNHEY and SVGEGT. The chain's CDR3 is CASSYSRDRPKSSYNSPLHF. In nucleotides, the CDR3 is TGTGCCAGCAGTTACTCTCGCGACAGACCCAAGAGCTCCTATAATTCACCCCTCCACTTT.

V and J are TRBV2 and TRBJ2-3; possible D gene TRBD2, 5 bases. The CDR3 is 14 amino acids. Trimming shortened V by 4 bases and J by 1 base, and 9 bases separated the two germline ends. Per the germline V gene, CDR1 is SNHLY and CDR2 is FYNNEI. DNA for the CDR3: TGTGCCAGCAGTGGGACTGGTCGCACAGATACGCAGTATTTT. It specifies CASSGTGRTDTQYF.

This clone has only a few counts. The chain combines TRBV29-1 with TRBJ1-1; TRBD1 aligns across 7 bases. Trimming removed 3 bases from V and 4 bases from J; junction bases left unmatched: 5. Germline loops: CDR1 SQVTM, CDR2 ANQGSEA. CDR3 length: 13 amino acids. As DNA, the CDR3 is TGCAGCGTTGAGAGGGGGCGGCTCACTGAAGCTTTCTTT. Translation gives CSVERGRLTEAFF.

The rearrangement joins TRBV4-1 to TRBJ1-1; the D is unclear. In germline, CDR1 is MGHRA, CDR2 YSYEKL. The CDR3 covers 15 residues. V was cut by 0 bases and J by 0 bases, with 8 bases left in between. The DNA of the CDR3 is TGCGCCAGCAGCCAAGATCAGGCCCTGAACACTGAAGCTTTCTTT. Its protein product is CASSQDQALNTEAFF.

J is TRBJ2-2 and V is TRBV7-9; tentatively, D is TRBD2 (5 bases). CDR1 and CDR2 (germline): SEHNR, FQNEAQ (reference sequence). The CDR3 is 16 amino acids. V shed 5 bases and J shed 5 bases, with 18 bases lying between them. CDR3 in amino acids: CASSSGGLPRTGELFF. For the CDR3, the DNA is TGTGCCAGCAGCAGCGGCGGGCTACCCCGAACCGGGGAGCTGTTTTTT.

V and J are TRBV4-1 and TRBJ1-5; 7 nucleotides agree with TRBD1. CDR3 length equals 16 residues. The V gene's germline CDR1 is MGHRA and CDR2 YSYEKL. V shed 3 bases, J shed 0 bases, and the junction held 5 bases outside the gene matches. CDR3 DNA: TGCGCCAGCAGCCAGAGACAGGGTTATAGCAATCAGCCCCAGCATTTT. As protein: CASSQRQGYSNQPQHF.

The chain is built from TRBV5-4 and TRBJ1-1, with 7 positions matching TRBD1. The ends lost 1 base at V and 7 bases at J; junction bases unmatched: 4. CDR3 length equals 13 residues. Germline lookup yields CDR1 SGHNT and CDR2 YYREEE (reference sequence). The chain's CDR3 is CASSLKGAGEAFF. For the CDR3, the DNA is TGTGCCAGCAGCTTGAAGGGGGCGGGTGAAGCTTTCTTT.